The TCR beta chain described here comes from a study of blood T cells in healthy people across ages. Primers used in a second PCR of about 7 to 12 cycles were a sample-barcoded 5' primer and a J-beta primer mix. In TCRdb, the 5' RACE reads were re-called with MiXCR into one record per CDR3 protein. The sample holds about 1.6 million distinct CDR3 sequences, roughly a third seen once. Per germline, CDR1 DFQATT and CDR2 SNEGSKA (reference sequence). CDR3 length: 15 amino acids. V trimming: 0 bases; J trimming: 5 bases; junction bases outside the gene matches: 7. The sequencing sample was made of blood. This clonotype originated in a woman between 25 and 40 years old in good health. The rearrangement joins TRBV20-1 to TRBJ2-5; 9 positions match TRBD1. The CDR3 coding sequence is TGCAGTGCTAGAGAAGGGACAGGGCAGAAGGAGACCCAGTACTTC. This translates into CSAREGTGQKETQYF.